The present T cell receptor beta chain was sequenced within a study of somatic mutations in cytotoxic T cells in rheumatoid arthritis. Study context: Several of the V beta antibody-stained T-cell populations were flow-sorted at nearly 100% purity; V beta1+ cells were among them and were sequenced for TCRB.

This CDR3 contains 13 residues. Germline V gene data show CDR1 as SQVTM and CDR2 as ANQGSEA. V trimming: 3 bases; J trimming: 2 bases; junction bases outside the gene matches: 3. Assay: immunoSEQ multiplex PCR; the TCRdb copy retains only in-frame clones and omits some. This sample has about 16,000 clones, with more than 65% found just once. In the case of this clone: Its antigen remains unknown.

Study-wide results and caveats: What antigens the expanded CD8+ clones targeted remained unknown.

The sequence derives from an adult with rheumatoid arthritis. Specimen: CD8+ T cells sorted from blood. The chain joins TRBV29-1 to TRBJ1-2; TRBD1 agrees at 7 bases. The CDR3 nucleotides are TGCAGCGTTGACCCCAGGGGGAACTATGGCTACACCTTC. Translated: CSVDPRGNYGYTF. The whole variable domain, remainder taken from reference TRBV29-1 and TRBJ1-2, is SAVISQKPSRDICQRGTSLTIQCQVDSQVTMMFWYRQQPGQSLTLIATANQGSEATYESGFVIDKFPISRPNLTFSTLTVSNMSPEDSSIYLCSVDPRGNYGYTFGSGTRLTVV.